There are many counts of the clone carrying this TCR beta chain. No antigen is known for it. The CDR3 length is 13 residues. Trimming removed 7 bases from V and 1 base from J, with 10 bases in between. The V gene's germline CDR1 is MNHEY and CDR2 SVGAGI. These data come from a study of beta chain features in type 1 diabetes. Study-wide results and caveats: Equally in patients and controls, PCR might preferentially amplify shorter templates. Shorter TCRB CDR3s, moderately but significantly so, marked every one of the four CD4+ subsets in Type 1 diabetes patients. Resolution of whether HLA type affects TCRB rearrangement was not achieved here.

The study reverse transcribed the entire isolated RNA, so it sequenced expressed TCRB transcripts. Deep immunoSEQ sequencing covered naive, central memory and regulatory T cell samples. The protocol was immunoSEQ multiplex PCR, while the TCRdb copy is restricted to in-frame clones and leaves out a portion. The table lists 140,000 to 150,000 clones, around an eighth of them singletons. It was via CD45RO/CCR7/CD25/CD127/CD95/CD27 that CD4+ naive, central memory, regulatory and stem cell-like memory cells were sorted. The V call is TRBV6-5, the J call TRBJ1-1; no firm D call. This clonotype was obtained from a man aged 18 to 35 with type 1 diabetes. The sequenced material came from central memory CD4+ T cells from blood. The CDR3 spells CASNLWENTEAFF. The CDR3, as DNA: TGTGCCAGCAACTTGTGGGAGAACACTGAAGCTTTCTTT.